Listed below are T cell receptor beta chains from one sample, sequenced in a study of blood T cell repertoires in COVID-19. Method: immunoSEQ multiplex PCR; TCRdb's copy keeps in-frame clones and lacks some. The sample records 24,000 or so clones, around 86% being singletons. The sequencing input was peripheral blood. The receptors originated from a human donor in a cohort sampled during active COVID-19. The donor label of this sample is uncertain. CDR3s include the opening cysteine and the closing phenylalanine or tryptophan. A D gene is named only where the DNA matches it firmly. Not every row has a clone size; where given, it reads once, few, many or a size class.

size: NA
J: TRBJ1-2
D: NA
length: 13
V: TRBV28
CDR3: CASSAALSYGYTF
DNA: TGTGCCAGCAGCGCCGCGCTTTCCTATGGCTACACCTTC

size: NA
J: TRBJ2-7
D: NA
length: 16
V: TRBV7-9
CDR3: CASSRVGAVHPYEQYF
DNA: TGTGCCAGCAGCAGGGTGGGGGCAGTTCACCCCTACGAGCAGTACTTC

size: NA
J: TRBJ1-5
D: NA
length: 13
V: TRBV6-6
CDR3: CASSTYSNQPQHF
DNA: TGTGCCAGCAGTACCTATAGCAATCAGCCCCAGCATTTT

size: NA
J: TRBJ2-7
D: TRBD2
length: 14
V: TRBV11-2
CDR3: CASRLAGGTYEQYF
DNA: TGTGCCAGCAGACTAGCGGGGGGGACCTACGAGCAGTACTTC

size: NA
J: TRBJ1-5
D: TRBD1
length: 16
V: TRBV5-1
CDR3: CASSLEGQGAGQPQHF
DNA: TGCGCCAGCAGCTTGGAGGGACAGGGGGCTGGGCAGCCCCAGCATTTT

size: NA
J: TRBJ2-1
D: TRBD1
length: 15
V: TRBV5-4
CDR3: CASSSGTGDYNEQFF
DNA: TGTGCCAGCAGCAGCGGGACAGGGGACTACAATGAGCAGTTCTTC

size: NA
J: TRBJ2-3
D: TRBD2
length: 17
V: TRBV5-1
CDR3: CASSLLTGGASTDTQYF
DNA: TGCGCCAGCAGCTTACTAACCGGGGGGGCAAGCACAGATACGCAGTATTTT

size: once
J: TRBJ1-2
D: NA
length: 16
V: TRBV3-1/TRBV3-2
CDR3: CASSQGGSATIYGYTF
DNA: TGTGCCAGCAGCCAAGGGGGCTCGGCCACCATATATGGCTACACCTTC

size: NA
J: TRBJ2-7
D: TRBD1
length: 16
V: TRBV29-1
CDR3: CSVDGTPGQGYYEQYF
DNA: TGCAGCGTTGATGGTACCCCAGGACAGGGGTATTACGAGCAGTACTTC

size: NA
J: TRBJ1-4
D: NA
length: 13
V: TRBV5-1
CDR3: CASSRDNNEKLFF
DNA: TGCGCCAGCAGCCGGGACAATAATGAAAAACTGTTTTTT

size: NA
J: TRBJ1-3
D: NA
length: 16
V: TRBV5-6
CDR3: CASSYGLRQSGNTIYF
DNA: TGTGCCAGCAGCTACGGCTTGCGACAGTCTGGAAACACCATATATTTT

size: NA
J: TRBJ2-7
D: TRBD2
length: 14
V: TRBV11-1
CDR3: CASSPYSGGYEQYF
DNA: TGTGCCAGCAGCCCCTATAGCGGGGGTTACGAGCAGTACTTC

size: once
J: TRBJ2-1
D: TRBD2
length: 19
V: TRBV7-2
CDR3: CASSLVSAGGPSSYNEQFF
DNA: TGTGCCAGCAGCTTAGTCAGCGCGGGGGGCCCAAGCTCCTACAATGAGCAGTTCTTC

size: NA
J: TRBJ1-6
D: NA
length: 14
V: TRBV3-1/TRBV3-2
CDR3: CASSQRQDGSPLHF
DNA: TGTGCCAGCAGCCAAAGGCAGGATGGATCACCCCTCCACTTT

size: NA
J: TRBJ1-1
D: TRBD1
length: 19
V: TRBV7-2
CDR3: CASSLGWTGGAPFSLEAFF
DNA: TGTGCCAGCAGCTTAGGGTGGACAGGGGGCGCCCCTTTTTCACTTGAAGCTTTCTTT

size: NA
J: TRBJ1-5
D: NA
length: 15
V: TRBV6-1
CDR3: CASSESGLLRQPQHF
DNA: TGTGCCAGCAGTGAATCAGGGCTCCTTCGTCAGCCCCAGCATTTT

size: NA
J: TRBJ2-3
D: NA
length: 18
V: TRBV6-2/TRBV6-3
CDR3: CASSYSTGGPSFVDTQYF
DNA: TGTGCCAGCAGTTACTCGACGGGGGGCCCGTCATTTGTAGATACGCAGTATTTT

size: NA
J: TRBJ1-2
D: NA
length: 15
V: TRBV5-4
CDR3: CASSTADRWFYGYTF
DNA: TGTGCCAGCAGCACGGCTGACAGGTGGTTCTATGGCTACACCTTC

size: NA
J: TRBJ1-2
D: NA
length: 12
V: TRBV7-2
CDR3: CASSYKGFGYTF
DNA: TGTGCCAGCAGTTACAAGGGGTTTGGCTACACCTTC

size: NA
J: TRBJ1-1
D: TRBD1
length: 16
V: TRBV9
CDR3: CASSAHRGPLNTEAFF
DNA: TGTGCCAGCAGCGCCCACAGGGGGCCCTTGAACACTGAAGCTTTCTTT

size: NA
J: TRBJ1-5
D: NA
length: 15
V: TRBV2
CDR3: CASNPGNSGNQPQHF
DNA: TGTGCCAGCAATCCGGGGAATTCGGGCAATCAGCCCCAGCATTTT

size: NA
J: TRBJ2-3
D: TRBD2
length: 15
V: TRBV13
CDR3: CASSLGGKSTDTQYF
DNA: TGTGCCAGCAGCCTCGGGGGGAAGAGCACAGATACGCAGTATTTT

size: NA
J: TRBJ1-1
D: TRBD1
length: 12
V: TRBV30
CDR3: CACRTGRTEAFF
DNA: TGTGCCTGCAGGACAGGGCGGACTGAAGCTTTCTTT

size: NA
J: TRBJ2-1
D: TRBD2
length: 16
V: TRBV9
CDR3: CASSVGSGGAGNEQFF
DNA: TGTGCCAGCAGCGTAGGCAGCGGGGGGGCCGGAAATGAGCAGTTCTTC

size: once
J: TRBJ2-5
D: TRBD1
length: 17
V: TRBV25-1
CDR3: CASSEQDRGRPEETQYF
DNA: TGTGCCAGCAGTGAACAGGACAGGGGGCGCCCTGAAGAGACCCAGTACTTC

size: NA
J: TRBJ2-3
D: TRBD2
length: 17
V: TRBV24-1
CDR3: CATSDRSGGARGDTQYF
DNA: TGTGCCACCAGTGACCGATCCGGGGGGGCTAGAGGAGATACGCAGTATTTT